Here is one TCR beta chain with its context. The CDR3 consists of 14 residues. V was pared by 1 base and J by 3 bases, with 10 bases between. Germline lookup yields CDR1 MNHEY and CDR2 SVGAGI. The data were taken from a study of human T cells and chemical hapten exposure. Turning to the study itself: Variation in per-sample TCR yields came mainly from small pooled library volume differences.

TCRdb ran MiXCR on the RACE reads and lists one entry per CDR3 protein. The table has approximately 260,000 distinct CDR3 sequences, approximately 8.6% seen once. Time point reported: pre-sensitization, week 0. Stated treatment: therapeutic diphenylcyclopropenone sensitization with weekly scalp DPC. Sequenced here: whole blood, sampled in connection with sensitization to the hapten diphenylcyclopropenone (DPC). This TCR came from a woman in her 40s with alopecia areata. Some clones in this sample may be carry-over from other donors' samples. V and J are TRBV6-5 and TRBJ2-7, with a weak D call TRBD2 (5 bases). The DNA for the CDR3 is TGTGCCAGCAGTTACTGGGTTGAGGGCTACGAGCAGTACTTC. This codes for CASSYWVEGYEQYF.